The clone carrying this T cell receptor (beta chain) has more than one count but fewer than ten. The data stem from a study of identical twins. TCRdb fed the 5' RACE reads into MiXCR, producing one record per CDR3 protein. The table records more than 600,000 distinct CDR3 sequences, over 15% of them present only once. A further study also used this sample, focusing on T cells expressing NK-cell markers. That investigation notes: It was sorted CD3+CD56-NKG2C+, CD3+CD56+NKG2C- and CD3+CD56+NKG2C+ T cells that provided the TCR beta repertoires.

The sample comprised PBMCs. This TCR was recovered from a woman under 30 in good health.

The CDR3 here is CASSSLAGALETQYF. The CDR3 DNA reads TGCGCCAGCAGCTCCCTAGCGGGAGCTCTTGAGACCCAGTACTTC. The chain has TRBV5-1 and TRBJ2-5, with 10 bases matching TRBD2. With 3 bases clipped from V and 5 bases from J, the junction kept 7 bases outside the gene matches. Germline V gene data show CDR1 as SGHRS and CDR2 as YFSETQ. This CDR3 contains 15 residues.